The rows below give T cell receptor beta chains drawn from one sample of a study of blood T cells in healthy people across ages. TCRdb analysed the 5' RACE reads with MiXCR anew, one entry per CDR3 protein. The data contain about 730,000 distinct CDR3 sequences, about 42% of them singletons. Sequenced: blood. The receptors derive from a woman between 55 and 75 years old in good health. Both conserved end residues are part of each CDR3. The D gene is left open where the match is weak. For some rows the clone size is stated as once, few or many, or as a class when expanded; others skip it.

j_gene,d_gene,v_gene,abundance,CDR3aa,CDR3nt
TRBJ2-5,-,TRBV25-1,-,CASSESGMETQYF,TGTGCCAGCAGTGAATCGGGGATGGAGACCCAGTACTTC
TRBJ2-7,TRBD1,TRBV3-1,-,CASSQGGTGIYEQYF,TGTGCCAGCAGCCAAGGAGGGACAGGGATCTACGAGCAGTACTTC
TRBJ2-3,-,TRBV6-2/TRBV6-3,-,CASSYGLHTDTQYF,TGTGCCAGCAGTTACGGTCTCCACACAGATACGCAGTATTTT
TRBJ1-5,-,TRBV3-1,-,CASSQQGGGQPQHF,TGTGCCAGCAGCCAACAGGGAGGGGGACAGCCCCAGCATTTT
TRBJ2-5,-,TRBV20-1,few,CSFLGAGETQYF,TGCAGTTTTTTAGGGGCCGGGGAGACCCAGTACTTC
TRBJ2-7,-,TRBV2,-,CASSGADNEQYF,TGTGCCAGCAGTGGTGCTGACAATGAGCAGTACTTC
TRBJ1-1,-,TRBV2,-,CASSTGRDTEAFF,TGTGCCAGCAGTACGGGCAGGGACACTGAAGCTTTCTTT
TRBJ1-2,-,TRBV20-1,few,CSARDYAYSGDLGYGYTF,TGCAGTGCTAGAGATTACGCTTACTCAGGGGATCTAGGCTATGGCTACACCTTC
TRBJ2-5,TRBD1,TRBV11-3,many,CASSTGQQETQYF,TGTGCCAGCAGCACGGGACAGCAAGAGACCCAGTACTTC
TRBJ1-2,-,TRBV20-1,-,CSARGTRSYGYTF,TGCAGTGCTAGAGGGACGCGGTCCTATGGCTACACCTTC
TRBJ1-2,-,TRBV4-1,-,CASSQDWAEGYGYTF,TGCGCCAGCAGCCAAGATTGGGCCGAGGGCTATGGCTACACCTTC
TRBJ2-1,TRBD2,TRBV5-1,-,CASSSLSGSDNEQFF,TGCGCCAGCAGCTCCCTAAGCGGGAGCGACAATGAGCAGTTCTTC
TRBJ1-6,TRBD1,TRBV11-2,-,CASSLDPGGLSPLHF,TGTGCCAGCAGCTTAGACCCAGGGGGCTTATCACCCCTCCACTTT
TRBJ2-6,-,TRBV10-3,-,CAISGSRPSGANVLTF,TGTGCCATCAGTGGTTCGAGACCCTCTGGGGCCAACGTCCTGACTTTC
TRBJ2-3,-,TRBV12-3/TRBV12-4,once,CASRNLGTSTDTQYF,TGTGCCAGCAGAAACTTGGGGACTAGCACAGATACGCAGTATTTT
TRBJ2-7,TRBD2,TRBV11-2,-,CASSLITSGGAQGTQYF,TGTGCCAGCAGCTTAATTACTAGCGGGGGGGCCCAAGGTACCCAGTACTTC
TRBJ2-1,-,TRBV20-1,-,CSAGTLEGGGSLEQFF,TGCAGTGCTGGAACCCTCGAGGGGGGGGGTTCTCTCGAGCAGTTCTTC
TRBJ1-4,-,TRBV2,-,CASSEKIAGLFF,TGTGCCAGCAGTGAGAAAATCGCGGGACTGTTTTTT
TRBJ2-5,TRBD2,TRBV10-3,-,CAISELIGLAGGKQETQYF,TGTGCCATCAGTGAGTTAATCGGACTAGCGGGAGGGAAACAAGAGACCCAGTACTTC
TRBJ2-7,-,TRBV5-5,-,CASSWDPSYEQYF,TGTGCCAGCAGCTGGGATCCCTCCTACGAGCAGTACTTC
TRBJ2-1,-,TRBV7-3,-,CASSLTRSSDNEQFF,TGTGCCAGCAGCTTAACGAGGAGCTCCGACAATGAGCAGTTCTTC
TRBJ2-7,TRBD1,TRBV12-3/TRBV12-4,few,CASNRQGYSYEQYF,TGTGCCAGCAACCGACAGGGTTACTCCTACGAGCAGTACTTC
TRBJ1-6,TRBD1,TRBV20-1,-,CSASKGQYNSPLHF,TGCAGTGCTAGCAAGGGACAGTATAATTCACCCCTCCACTTT
TRBJ2-1,-,TRBV6-2/TRBV6-3,-,CASSYVAQKGGEQFF,TGTGCCAGCAGTTACGTCGCTCAAAAGGGTGGTGAGCAGTTCTTC
TRBJ2-7,TRBD2,TRBV7-6,few,CASSLDREAGYNEQYF,TGTGCCAGCAGCTTAGACCGGGAGGCCGGGTACAATGAGCAGTACTTC
TRBJ2-1,TRBD1,TRBV5-5,-,CATATGTYNEQFF,TGTGCCACCGCGACAGGGACCTACAATGAGCAGTTCTTC
TRBJ2-7,-,TRBV28,-,CASSLFGVGGLSYNEQYF,TGTGCCAGCAGTTTATTCGGGGTTGGCGGTCTCTCCTACAATGAGCAGTACTTC